The TCR beta chain described here comes from a study of shared clonotypes between healthy human individuals. The run depth of the assay was deep. Measured with immunoSEQ multiplex PCR; TCRdb has only the in-frame clones, and not every one. The repertoire holds about 590,000 clones, with roughly 96% as singletons. Naive CD8 populations comprised CD45RO-negative cells positively selected for CCR7, excluding terminally differentiated effector memory CD45RA+ cells. CDR3 length: 17 amino acids. Looked up from germline, CDR1 is MGHRA and CDR2 is YSYEKL. The V and J ends lost 4 bases and 0 bases respectively, with 17 bases between them.

Sequencing was done on a sample of naive CD8+ T cells sorted from blood. This TCR derives from a woman aged 25 to 39 in good health. The chain joins TRBV4-1 to TRBJ2-3, with D maybe TRBD2 (6 bases). CDR3 coding DNA: TGCGCCAGCAGCCCGAGCCTTCTAGCGACTAGCACAGATACGCAGTATTTT. It codes for CASSPSLLATSTDTQYF.